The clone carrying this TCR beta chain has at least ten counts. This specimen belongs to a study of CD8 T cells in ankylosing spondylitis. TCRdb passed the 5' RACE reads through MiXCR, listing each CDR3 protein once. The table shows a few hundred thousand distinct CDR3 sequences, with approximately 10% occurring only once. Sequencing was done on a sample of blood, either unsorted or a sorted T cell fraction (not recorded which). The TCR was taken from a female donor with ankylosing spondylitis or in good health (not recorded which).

CDR3 in DNA: TGTGCCATCAGTAACAGGGGAGGCGAGCAGTACTTC. Amino acids: CAISNRGGEQYF. The rearrangement uses TRBV10-3 and TRBJ2-7, with a weak D call TRBD1 (7 bases). Trimming took 5 bases from V and 6 from J, leaving 11 bases between them. The CDR3 has 12 residues. The germline CDR1 and CDR2 sequences are ENHRY and SYGVKD.